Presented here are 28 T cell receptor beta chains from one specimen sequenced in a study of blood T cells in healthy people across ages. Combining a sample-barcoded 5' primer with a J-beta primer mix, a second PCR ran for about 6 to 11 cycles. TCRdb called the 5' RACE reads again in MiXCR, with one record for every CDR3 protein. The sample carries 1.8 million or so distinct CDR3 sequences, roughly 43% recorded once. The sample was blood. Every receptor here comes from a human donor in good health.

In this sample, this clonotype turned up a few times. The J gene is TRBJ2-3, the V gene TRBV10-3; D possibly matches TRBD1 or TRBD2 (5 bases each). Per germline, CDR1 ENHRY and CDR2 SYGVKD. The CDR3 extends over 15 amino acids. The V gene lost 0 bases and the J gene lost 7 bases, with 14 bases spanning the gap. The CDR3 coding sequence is TGTGCCATCAGTGAGTCGTTGGGGACCGGGAATACGCAGTATTTT. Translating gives CAISESLGTGNTQYF.

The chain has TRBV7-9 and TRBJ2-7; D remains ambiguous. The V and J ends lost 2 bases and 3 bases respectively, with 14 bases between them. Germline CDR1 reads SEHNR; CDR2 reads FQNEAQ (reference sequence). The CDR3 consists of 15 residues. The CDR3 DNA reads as TGTGCCAGCAGCTTAACGGGCAGTAGTAACTACGAGCAGTACTTC. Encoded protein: CASSLTGSSNYEQYF.

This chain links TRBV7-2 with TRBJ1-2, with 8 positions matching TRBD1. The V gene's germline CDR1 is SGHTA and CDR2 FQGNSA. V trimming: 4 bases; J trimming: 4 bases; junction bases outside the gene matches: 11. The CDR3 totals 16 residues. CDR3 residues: CASSSSGTGIGYGYTF. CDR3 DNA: TGTGCCAGCAGCTCCTCCGGGACAGGAATAGGCTATGGCTACACCTTC.

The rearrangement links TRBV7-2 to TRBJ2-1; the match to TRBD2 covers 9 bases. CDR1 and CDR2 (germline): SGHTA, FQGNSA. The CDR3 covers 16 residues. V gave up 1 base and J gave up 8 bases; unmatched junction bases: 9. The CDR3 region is CASSLESASGVYEQFF. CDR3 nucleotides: TGTGCCAGCAGCTTAGAATCCGCTAGCGGGGTATATGAGCAGTTCTTC.

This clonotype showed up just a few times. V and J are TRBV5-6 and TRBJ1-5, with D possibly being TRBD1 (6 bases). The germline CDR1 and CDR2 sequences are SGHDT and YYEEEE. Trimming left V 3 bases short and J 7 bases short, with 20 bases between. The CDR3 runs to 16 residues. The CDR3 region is CASSSRKGGFTQPQHF. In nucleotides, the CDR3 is TGTGCCAGCAGCTCAAGGAAGGGGGGCTTCACCCAGCCCCAGCATTTT.

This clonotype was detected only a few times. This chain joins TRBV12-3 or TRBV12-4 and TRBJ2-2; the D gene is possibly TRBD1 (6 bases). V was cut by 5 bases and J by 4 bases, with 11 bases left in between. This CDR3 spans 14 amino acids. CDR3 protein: CASSRFRGTGELFF. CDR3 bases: TGTGCCAGCAGTCGCTTCAGGGGCACCGGGGAGCTGTTTTTT.

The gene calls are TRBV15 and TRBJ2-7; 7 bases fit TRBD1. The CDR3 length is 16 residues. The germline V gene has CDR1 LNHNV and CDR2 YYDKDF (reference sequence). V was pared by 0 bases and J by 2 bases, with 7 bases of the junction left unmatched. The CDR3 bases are TGTGCCACCAGCAGAGATCTAGGGACAGACGCCTACGAGCAGTACTTC. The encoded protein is CATSRDLGTDAYEQYF.

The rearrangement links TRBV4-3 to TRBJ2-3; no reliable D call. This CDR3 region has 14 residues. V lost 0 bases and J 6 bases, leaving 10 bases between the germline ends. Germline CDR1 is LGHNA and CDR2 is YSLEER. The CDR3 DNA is TGCGCCAGCAGCCAAGATAATATTGTGGATACGCAGTATTTT. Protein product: CASSQDNIVDTQYF.

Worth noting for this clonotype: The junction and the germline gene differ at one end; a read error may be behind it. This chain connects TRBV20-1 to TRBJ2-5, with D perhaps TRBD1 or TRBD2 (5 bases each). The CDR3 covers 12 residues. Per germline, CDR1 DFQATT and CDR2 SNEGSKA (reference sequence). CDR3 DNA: TGCAGTGCCACCCGTGAAGGGGAGACCCGGTACTTC. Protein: CSATREGETRYF.

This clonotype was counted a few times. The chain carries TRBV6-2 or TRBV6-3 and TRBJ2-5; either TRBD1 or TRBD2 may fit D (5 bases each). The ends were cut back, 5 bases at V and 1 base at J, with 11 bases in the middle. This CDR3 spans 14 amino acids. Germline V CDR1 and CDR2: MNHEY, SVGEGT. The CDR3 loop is CASSPIGAQETQYF. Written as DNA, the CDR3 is TGTGCCAGCAGTCCAATCGGGGCCCAAGAGACCCAGTACTTC.

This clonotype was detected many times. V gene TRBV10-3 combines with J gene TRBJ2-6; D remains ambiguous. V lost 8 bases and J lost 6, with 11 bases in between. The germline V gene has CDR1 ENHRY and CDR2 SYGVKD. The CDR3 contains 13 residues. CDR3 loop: CAIAALEANVLTF. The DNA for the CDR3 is TGTGCCATCGCGGCCCTTGAGGCCAACGTCCTGACTTTC.

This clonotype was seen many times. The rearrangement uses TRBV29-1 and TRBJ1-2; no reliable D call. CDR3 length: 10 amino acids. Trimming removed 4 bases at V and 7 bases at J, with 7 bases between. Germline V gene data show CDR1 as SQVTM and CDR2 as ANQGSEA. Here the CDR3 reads CSVGLGGYTF. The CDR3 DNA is TGCAGCGTTGGATTGGGTGGCTACACCTTC.

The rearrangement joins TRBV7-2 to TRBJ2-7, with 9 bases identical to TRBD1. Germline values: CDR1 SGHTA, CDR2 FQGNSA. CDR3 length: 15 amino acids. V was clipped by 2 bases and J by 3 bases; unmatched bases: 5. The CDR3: CASSLSLGQGYEQYF. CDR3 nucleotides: TGTGCCAGCAGCTTAAGTTTGGGACAGGGCTACGAGCAGTACTTC.

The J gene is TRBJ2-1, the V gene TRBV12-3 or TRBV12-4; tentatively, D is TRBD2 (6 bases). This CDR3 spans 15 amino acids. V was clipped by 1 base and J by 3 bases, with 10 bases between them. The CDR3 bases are TGTGCCAGCAGTTTAGGGGGGGACTTCTACAATGAGCAGTTCTTC. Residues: CASSLGGDFYNEQFF.

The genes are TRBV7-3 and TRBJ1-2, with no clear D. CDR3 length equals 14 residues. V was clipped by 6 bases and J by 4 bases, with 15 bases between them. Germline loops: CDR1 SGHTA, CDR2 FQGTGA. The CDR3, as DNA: TGTGCCAGCAGTTCCGATCGAATTACCTATGGCTACACCTTC. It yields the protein CASSSDRITYGYTF.

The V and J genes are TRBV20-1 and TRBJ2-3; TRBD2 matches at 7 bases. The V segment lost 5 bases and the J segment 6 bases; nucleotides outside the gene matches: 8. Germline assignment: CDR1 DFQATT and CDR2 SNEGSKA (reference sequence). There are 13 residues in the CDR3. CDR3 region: CSALQQGGDTQYF. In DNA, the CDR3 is TGCAGTGCTCTCCAGCAGGGAGGGGATACGCAGTATTTT.

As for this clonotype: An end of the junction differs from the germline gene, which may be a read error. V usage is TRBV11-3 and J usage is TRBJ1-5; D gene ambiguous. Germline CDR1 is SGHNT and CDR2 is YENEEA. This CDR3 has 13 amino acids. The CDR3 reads CVSSLYSNQPQHF. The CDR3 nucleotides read TGTGTCAGCAGCTTATACAGCAATCAGCCCCAGCATTTT.

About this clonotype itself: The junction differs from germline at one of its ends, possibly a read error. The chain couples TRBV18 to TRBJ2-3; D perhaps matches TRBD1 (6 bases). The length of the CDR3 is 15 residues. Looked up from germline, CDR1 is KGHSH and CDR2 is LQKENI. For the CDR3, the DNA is TGTGCCGGCTCCGTCAGGGGCCCTAGCACAGATACGCAGTATTTT. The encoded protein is CAGSVRGPSTDTQYF.

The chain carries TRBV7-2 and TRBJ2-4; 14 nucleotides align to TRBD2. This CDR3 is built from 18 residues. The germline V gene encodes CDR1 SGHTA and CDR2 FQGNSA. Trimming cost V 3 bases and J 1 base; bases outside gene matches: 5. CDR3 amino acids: CASSFGLAGGWAKNIQYF. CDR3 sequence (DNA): TGTGCCAGCAGCTTCGGACTAGCGGGGGGTTGGGCCAAAAACATTCAGTACTTC. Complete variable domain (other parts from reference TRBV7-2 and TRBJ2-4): GAGVSQSPSNKVTEKGKDVELRCDPISGHTALYWYRQSLGQGLEFLIYFQGNSAPDKSGLPSDRFSAERTGGSVSTLTIQRTQQEDSAVYLCASSFGLAGGWAKNIQYFGAGTRLSVL.

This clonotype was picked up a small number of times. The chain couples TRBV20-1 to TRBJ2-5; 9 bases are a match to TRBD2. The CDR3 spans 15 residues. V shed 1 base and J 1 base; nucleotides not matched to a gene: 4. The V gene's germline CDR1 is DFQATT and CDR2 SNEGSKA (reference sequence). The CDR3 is CSARGIAGVQETQYF. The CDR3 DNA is TGCAGTGCTAGAGGGATAGCGGGGGTCCAAGAGACCCAGTACTTC.

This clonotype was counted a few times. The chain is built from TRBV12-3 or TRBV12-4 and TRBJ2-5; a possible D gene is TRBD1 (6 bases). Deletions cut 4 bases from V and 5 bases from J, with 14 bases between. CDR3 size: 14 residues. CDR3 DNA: TGTGCCAGCAGTTGGACAGCCCTCCGGGAGACCCAGTACTTC. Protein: CASSWTALRETQYF.

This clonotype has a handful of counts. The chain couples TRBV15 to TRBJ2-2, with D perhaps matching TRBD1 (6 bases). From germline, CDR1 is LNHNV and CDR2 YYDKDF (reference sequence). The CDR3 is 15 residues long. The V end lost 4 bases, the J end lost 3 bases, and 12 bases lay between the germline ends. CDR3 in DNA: TGTGCCACCAGCAAAGCTGACAGGTACACCGGGGAGCTGTTTTTT. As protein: CATSKADRYTGELFF.

CDR3 protein: CSVERGSGVYNEQFF. CDR3 DNA: TGCAGCGTGGAGAGGGGAAGCGGGGTGTACAATGAGCAGTTCTTC. The rearrangement uses TRBV29-1 and TRBJ2-1; 7 bases fit TRBD2. CDR1 is SQVTM, CDR2 ANQGSEA, per germline. CDR3 length: 15 amino acids. V lost 6 bases and J lost 4; bases outside the gene matches: 12.

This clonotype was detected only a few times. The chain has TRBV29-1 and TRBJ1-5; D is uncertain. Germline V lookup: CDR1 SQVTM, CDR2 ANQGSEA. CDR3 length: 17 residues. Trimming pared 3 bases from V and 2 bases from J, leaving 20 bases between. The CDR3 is CSVEDPEAAERNQPQHF. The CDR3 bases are TGCAGCGTTGAGGATCCCGAGGCAGCGGAACGCAATCAGCCCCAGCATTTT.

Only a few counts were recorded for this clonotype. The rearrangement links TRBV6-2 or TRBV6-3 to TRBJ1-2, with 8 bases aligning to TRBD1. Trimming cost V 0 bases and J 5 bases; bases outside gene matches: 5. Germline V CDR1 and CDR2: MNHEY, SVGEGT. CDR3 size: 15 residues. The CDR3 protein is CASSYSHRGSYGYTF. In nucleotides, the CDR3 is TGTGCCAGCAGTTACTCGCACAGGGGGAGTTATGGCTACACCTTC.

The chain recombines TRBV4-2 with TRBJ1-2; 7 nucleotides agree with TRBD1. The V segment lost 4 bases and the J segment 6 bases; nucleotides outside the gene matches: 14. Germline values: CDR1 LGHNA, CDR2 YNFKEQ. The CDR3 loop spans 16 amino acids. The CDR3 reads CASSPDPGTGVDGYTF. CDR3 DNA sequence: TGTGCCAGCAGCCCCGACCCGGGAACAGGGGTCGATGGCTACACCTTC.

CDR3 sequence: CASSQSRAGGFYEQYF. The DNA of the CDR3 is TGTGCCAGCAGCCAGAGCAGGGCAGGGGGCTTCTACGAGCAGTACTTC. The V call is TRBV7-9, the J call TRBJ2-7, with TRBD1 matching 8 bases. Germline V gene sequence: CDR1 SEHNR, CDR2 FQNEAQ (reference sequence). The CDR3 is 16 residues long. V gave up 5 bases and J gave up 3 bases; unmatched junction bases: 12.

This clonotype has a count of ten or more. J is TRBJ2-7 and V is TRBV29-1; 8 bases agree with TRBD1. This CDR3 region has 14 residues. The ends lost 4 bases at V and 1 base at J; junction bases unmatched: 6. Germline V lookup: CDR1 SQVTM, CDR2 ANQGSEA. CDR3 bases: TGCAGCGTTGTACGTACAGGGGGTTCCTACGAGCAGTACTTC. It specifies CSVVRTGGSYEQYF.